Each of the 20 T cell receptor beta chains below was sequenced from the same sample in a study of radiotherapy plus CTLA-4 blockade in lung cancer. Sequencing used immunoSEQ multiplex PCR; TCRdb keeps in-frame clones, though not all of them. The sample yields about 93,000 clones, 80% to 90% seen once. The sequenced sample was peripheral blood, obtained from a patient treated with radiotherapy plus ipilimumab. Every receptor here comes from a human donor with non-small cell lung cancer that progressed on radiotherapy plus ipilimumab.

The V and J genes are TRBV18 and TRBJ2-5, with a tentative D call TRBD2 (6 bases). Trimming left V 6 bases short and J 5 bases short, with 13 bases between. The CDR3 has 13 amino acids. Germline values: CDR1 KGHSH, CDR2 LQKENI. CDR3 loop: CASSSGSGETQYF. The CDR3 region has the DNA TGTGCCAGCTCGTCAGGGAGCGGGGAGACCCAGTACTTC.

This chain's CDR3 is CSEPDEQYF. DNA for the CDR3: TGCAGCGAACCAGACGAGCAGTACTTC. The chain links TRBV29-1 to TRBJ2-7; no firm D call. The CDR3 runs to 9 residues. Germline assignment: CDR1 SQVTM and CDR2 ANQGSEA. With 7 bases removed from V and 5 bases from J, the gap between germline ends came to 6 bases.

The chain uses TRBV19 and TRBJ1-5; no clear D. In germline, CDR1 is LNHDA, CDR2 SQIVND (reference sequence). The V end was cut by 0 bases, the J end by 7 bases, with 10 bases between. The CDR3 spans 14 residues. The CDR3 sequence: CASSIEVVGQPQHF. CDR3 DNA: TGTGCCAGTAGTATAGAGGTTGTGGGGCAGCCCCAGCATTTT.

Only one count was recorded for this clone. The genes are TRBV5-6 and TRBJ2-7, with TRBD1 as a possible D gene (6 bases). The germline V and J ends were trimmed by 5 bases and 1 base, with 13 bases remaining between them. Germline loops: CDR1 SGHDT, CDR2 YYEEEE. The CDR3 has 14 amino acids. CDR3 amino acids: CASRIGGESYEQYF. In nucleotides, the CDR3 is TGTGCCAGCAGGATAGGGGGTGAGTCCTACGAGCAGTACTTC.

J is TRBJ1-2 and V is TRBV28; 9 bases line up with TRBD1. J was trimmed by 6 bases and V by 10 bases; bases with no gene match: 18. Germline CDR1 is MDHEN and CDR2 is SYDVKM. This CDR3 comprises 16 residues. The CDR3: CAIQVRDRVSWDGYTF. The CDR3 bases are TGTGCCATCCAAGTCCGGGACAGGGTATCGTGGGATGGCTACACCTTC.

The rearrangement uses TRBV5-1 and TRBJ2-3; D is unclear. This CDR3 contains 13 residues. Trimming took 5 bases from V and 2 from J, leaving 9 bases between them. Germline CDR1 and CDR2: SGHRS and YFSETQ. The CDR3 sequence: CASRRELTDTQYF. CDR3 DNA sequence: TGCGCCAGCAGGAGAGAACTCACAGATACGCAGTATTTT.

The genes are TRBV6-5 and TRBJ2-7, with 7 positions matching TRBD2. The CDR3 is made up of 15 amino acids. V lost 1 base, J lost 5 bases, and 8 bases stayed unmatched. In germline, CDR1 is MNHEY, CDR2 SVGAGI. CDR3 in DNA: TGTGCCAGCAGTTACTGGGGGGGTGAAGACGACGAGCAGTACTTC. This encodes CASSYWGGEDDEQYF.

The rearrangement uses TRBV25-1 and TRBJ2-5; 13 bases are shared with TRBD2. J gave up 5 bases and V 1 base, and 7 bases lay outside the gene matches. CDR3 length: 17 amino acids. The germline gives CDR1 MGHDK, CDR2 SYGVNS. The CDR3 sequence: CASSESGLAGVRETQYF. The CDR3, as DNA: TGTGCCAGCAGTGAATCAGGACTAGCGGGAGTCCGGGAGACCCAGTACTTC. Drawing the rest from reference TRBV25-1 and TRBJ2-5, the complete variable domain is EADIYQTPRYLVIGTGKKITLECSQTMGHDKMYWYQQDPGMELHLIHYSYGVNSTEKGDLSSESTVSRIRTEHFPLTLESARPSHTSQYLCASSESGLAGVRETQYFGPGTRLLVL.

V gene TRBV2 combines with J gene TRBJ2-1; D gene ambiguous. The CDR3 is made up of 15 amino acids. V lost 0 bases and J 9 bases, leaving 15 bases between the germline ends. CDR1 and CDR2 (germline): SNHLY, FYNNEI. This CDR3 reads CASSEALGTRGEQFF. As DNA, the CDR3 is TGTGCCAGCAGTGAAGCTCTCGGCACCCGCGGTGAGCAGTTCTTC.

The V call is TRBV18, the J call TRBJ2-7, with D tentatively TRBD1 or TRBD2 (7 bases each). The CDR3 consists of 16 residues. The germline CDR1 and CDR2 sequences are KGHSH and LQKENI. Trimming took off 5 bases at V and 0 bases at J, with 17 bases between the two ends. Here the CDR3 reads CASSGAGGGSSYEQYF. For the CDR3, the DNA is TGTGCCAGCTCAGGAGCAGGGGGAGGGAGCTCCTACGAGCAGTACTTC.

This clone has a single count. The chain recombines TRBV9 with TRBJ2-1; D unresolved. From germline, CDR1 is SGDLS and CDR2 YYNGEE. The CDR3 is made up of 12 amino acids. V was clipped by 0 bases and J by 10 bases, with 8 bases between them. The CDR3 sequence is CASSVDSSEQFF. The CDR3 coding sequence is TGTGCCAGCAGCGTAGATAGTTCAGAGCAGTTCTTC.

This chain joins TRBV10-3 and TRBJ2-7, with 10 bases lining up with TRBD1. The CDR3 has 14 residues. Germline V CDR1 and CDR2: ENHRY, SYGVKD. Trimming cost V 5 bases and J 9 bases; bases outside gene matches: 10. CDR3 sequence reads: CAISSLLGQGWQYF. DNA of the CDR3: TGTGCCATCAGTAGTCTTCTGGGACAGGGGTGGCAGTACTTC.

The chain recombines TRBV10-2 with TRBJ1-4; D perhaps matches TRBD1 (6 bases). The CDR3 spans 14 residues. Germline lookup yields CDR1 WSHSY and CDR2 SAAADI. V lost 6 bases to trimming and J lost 5 bases, with 13 bases between them. The CDR3 DNA reads TGCGCCAGCAGGCTACAGGGCCGAAATGAAAAACTGTTTTTT. Translated: CASRLQGRNEKLFF.

With respect to this clone: This CDR3 is also generated by other DNA sequences in the sample. This sequence joins TRBV7-3 and TRBJ1-1, with D unresolved. Deletions cut 0 bases from V and 1 base from J, with 3 bases between. The CDR3 loop spans 13 amino acids. Per germline, CDR1 SGHTA and CDR2 FQGTGA. CDR3 in DNA: TGTGCCAGCAGCTTAACGGGGAACACTGAAGCTTTCTTT. Its protein product is CASSLTGNTEAFF.

V and J are TRBV18 and TRBJ1-1; D not resolved. V was clipped by 3 bases and J by 1 base, with 12 bases between them. Germline CDR1 KGHSH, CDR2 LQKENI. CDR3 size: 15 residues. CDR3 coding DNA: TGTGCCAGCTCACCGAATCCAGCTACGAACACTGAAGCTTTCTTT. This sequence encodes CASSPNPATNTEAFF.

This chain links TRBV2 with TRBJ2-5; D gene uncertain. The CDR3 has 12 amino acids. V was trimmed by 8 bases and J by 3 bases, leaving 10 bases between them. Germline CDR1 SNHLY, CDR2 FYNNEI. CDR3: CASELVKETQYF. CDR3 DNA: TGTGCCAGCGAATTGGTAAAAGAGACCCAGTACTTC.

V is TRBV6-1 and J is TRBJ1-1; D possibly corresponds to TRBD1 (5 bases). Trimming stripped 2 bases from V and 10 bases from J, with 11 bases between. The CDR3 has 12 residues. Per the germline V gene, CDR1 is MNHNS and CDR2 is SASEGT. CDR3 protein: CASSEWGGSAFF. For the CDR3, the DNA is TGTGCCAGCAGTGAATGGGGGGGATCAGCTTTCTTT.

V gene TRBV5-1 combines with J gene TRBJ1-4; the match to TRBD1 covers 8 bases. The length of the CDR3 is 14 residues. V dropped 5 bases and J dropped 7; count of bases not matched to a gene: 7. Germline V CDR1 and CDR2: SGHRS, YFSETQ. CDR3 loop: CASSPSGGVEKLFF. Written as DNA, the CDR3 is TGCGCCAGCAGTCCGTCAGGGGGCGTTGAAAAACTGTTTTTT.

This clone was counted a few times. The chain has TRBV5-1 and TRBJ1-3; D possibly corresponds to TRBD1 (5 bases). CDR1 and CDR2 (germline): SGHRS, YFSETQ. V dropped 2 bases and J dropped 0 bases, with 12 bases sitting between them. There are 16 residues in the CDR3. Here the CDR3 DNA reads TGCGCCAGCAGCTTACCTTCCCAGGGCTCTGGAAACACCATATATTTT. This encodes CASSLPSQGSGNTIYF. Full variable domain (remainder filled in from reference TRBV5-1 and TRBJ1-3): KAGVTQTPRYLIKTRGQQVTLSCSPISGHRSVSWYQQTPGQGLQFLFEYFSETQRNKGNFPGRFSGRQFSNSRSEMNVSTLELGDSALYLCASSLPSQGSGNTIYFGEGSWLTVV.

The rearrangement joins TRBV19 to TRBJ2-2; weak D call: TRBD2 (5 bases). V was shortened by 1 base and J by 7 bases, with 10 bases between the two germline ends. Germline CDR1 reads LNHDA; CDR2 reads SQIVND (reference sequence). The CDR3 consists of 14 residues. CDR3 bases: TGTGCCAGTAGTATAGCCGGGGATCTCGGGGAGCTGTTTTTT. Its protein is CASSIAGDLGELFF.